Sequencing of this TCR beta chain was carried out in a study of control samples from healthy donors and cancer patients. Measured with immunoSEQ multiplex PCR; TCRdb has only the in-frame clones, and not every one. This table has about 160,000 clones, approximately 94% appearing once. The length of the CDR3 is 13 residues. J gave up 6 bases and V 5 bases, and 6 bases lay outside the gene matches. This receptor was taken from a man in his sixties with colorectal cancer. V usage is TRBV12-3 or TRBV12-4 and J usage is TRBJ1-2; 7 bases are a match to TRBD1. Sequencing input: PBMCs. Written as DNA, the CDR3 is TGTGCCAGCAGTCAAAACAGGGGAGATGGCTACACCTTC. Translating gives CASSQNRGDGYTF.